This TCR beta chain derives from a study of graft-versus-host responses after intestinal transplantation. Overall study: Tacrolimus and steroids were given for two to four years to all recipients after anti-thymocyte globulin induction.

The study's findings and limits: Within the allografts of patients who had graft-donor T cell macrochimerism, graft-versus-host to host-versus-graft clonal ratios were high. The recipient marrow held GvH clones, and some of them showed up first in ileum or blood.

As concerns this clone: The antigen remains undetermined.

Profiled with immunoSEQ multiplex PCR; TCRdb holds only in-frame clones, not every one. The repertoire holds fewer than 8,500 clones, with about 93% as singletons. Looked up from germline, CDR1 is LNHDA and CDR2 is SQIVND (reference sequence). V was pared by 5 bases and J by 3 bases, with 8 bases between. The CDR3 is made up of 13 amino acids. The sequence derives from a human patient who received an intestinal transplant, so some T cells may come from the graft donor. This specimen consisted of PBMCs, obtained 11 days after intestinal transplantation. The J gene is TRBJ1-5, the V gene TRBV19; D gene uncertain. CDR3 nucleotides: TGTGCCAGTAGTCAGATGATCAATCAGCCCCAGCATTTT. Protein product: CASSQMINQPQHF.